The sample holds a few counts of the clone carrying this TCR beta chain. Its target is not known. These data belong to a study of early T cells in non-severe SARS-CoV-2 infection. Looking at the study overall: From unsorted whole blood, bulk RNA was sequenced, and the chains remained unpaired.

Points from the study as a whole: The matching step, a VDJdb search, favored anti-spike CD8 responses and missed private and CD4 specificities.

Between the trimmed V and J ends, which lost 7 bases and 11 bases, there was a span of 14 bases. The CDR3 runs to 11 residues. Germline assignment: CDR1 MNHEY and CDR2 SVGEGT. Individual cDNA molecules each received unique molecular identifiers attached to them. TCRdb redid the calling of the 5' RACE reads with MiXCR, one entry per CDR3 protein. In the table there are over 55,000 distinct CDR3 sequences, almost 9.5% of which are singletons. The chain employs TRBV6-2 or TRBV6-3 and TRBJ1-2; no reliable D call. The source of this sequence is an adult who was a healthcare worker with PCR-confirmed SARS-CoV-2 infection or an uninfected control (not recorded which). The sample comprised whole blood. CDR3 in amino acids: CASKDDGEYTF. CDR3 nucleotide sequence: TGTGCCAGCAAAGACGACGGCGAATACACCTTC.